The 23 T cell receptor beta chains reported below all come from one sample, sequenced in a study of shared clonotypes between healthy human individuals. Profiled with immunoSEQ multiplex PCR; TCRdb holds only in-frame clones, not every one. The sample has some 500,000 clones, about 96% seen once. Source material: naive CD4+ T cells sorted from blood. Described subset: CD45RA+ positively selected. These receptors came from a woman between 25 and 40 years old in good health.

The chain joins TRBV27 to TRBJ1-2; D unclear. Per germline, CDR1 MNHEY and CDR2 SMNVEV (reference sequence). Between the trimmed V and J ends, which lost 2 bases and 0 bases, there was a span of 16 bases. The CDR3 extends over 17 amino acids. The CDR3 sequence: CASSLTPLIGANYGYTF. DNA of the CDR3: TGTGCCAGCAGTTTAACTCCACTAATCGGGGCTAACTATGGCTACACCTTC.

CDR3 sequence reads: CASSLVGDRTYEQYF. The CDR3 DNA follows: TGCGCCAGCAGCTTGGTCGGCGACCGAACCTACGAGCAGTACTTC. This chain joins TRBV5-1 and TRBJ2-7, with unresolved D. CDR1 and CDR2 from the germline V gene are SGHRS and YFSETQ. The CDR3 contains 15 residues. V was trimmed by 0 bases and J by 2 bases, leaving 12 bases between them.

The V gene is TRBV7-9, the J gene TRBJ2-2; TRBD1 is a possible D gene (5 bases). Trimming took off 4 bases at V and 0 bases at J, with 9 bases between the two ends. The CDR3 contains 15 residues. From germline, CDR1 is SEHNR and CDR2 FQNEAQ (reference sequence). CDR3 bases: TGTGCCAGCAGCTCTAGGGGCCCGAACACCGGGGAGCTGTTTTTT. Amino acids: CASSSRGPNTGELFF.

The V and J genes are TRBV5-4 and TRBJ1-1; no reliable D call. V was pared by 4 bases and J by 5 bases, with 12 bases between. The V gene's germline CDR1 is SGHNT and CDR2 YYREEE (reference sequence). The CDR3 is made up of 13 amino acids. In nucleotides, the CDR3 is TGTGCCAGCAGCCACGCGGGGTATACTGAAGCTTTCTTT. Its protein is CASSHAGYTEAFF.

The chain links TRBV30 to TRBJ1-1; weak D call: TRBD1 (5 bases). The CDR3 is made up of 16 amino acids. V was shortened by 0 bases and J by 5 bases, with 19 bases between the two germline ends. The germline V gene has CDR1 GTSNPN and CDR2 SVGIG (reference sequence). In nucleotides, the CDR3 is TGTGCCTGGAGTGTATCACCAACTCGCAGGGAGACTGAAGCTTTCTTT. Amino acids: CAWSVSPTRRETEAFF.

This clone was detected only once. J is TRBJ2-1 and V is TRBV7-3, with D unresolved. From germline, CDR1 is SGHTA and CDR2 FQGTGA. Trimming removed 5 bases from V and 10 bases from J, with 9 bases in between. The CDR3 is 11 residues long. The CDR3 coding sequence is TGTGCCAGCAGCACCGGCCGAGAGCAGTTCTTC. Protein product: CASSTGREQFF.

The genes are TRBV6-6 and TRBJ1-2; the D is unclear. The CDR3 extends over 13 amino acids. Germline V lookup: CDR1 MNHNY, CDR2 SVGAGI (reference sequence). The V end was cut by 4 bases, the J end by 3 bases, with 9 bases between. The CDR3 bases are TGTGCCAGCAGTTCACAACGTGACTATGGCTACACCTTC. It specifies CASSSQRDYGYTF.

The chain combines TRBV5-1 with TRBJ2-2, with D hard to call. Germline V gives CDR1 SGHRS, CDR2 YFSETQ. CDR3 length: 14 amino acids. The ends were cut back, 5 bases at V and 1 base at J, with 9 bases in the middle. The CDR3 sequence: CASRRYENTGELFF. For the CDR3, the DNA is TGCGCCAGCAGGAGATATGAGAACACCGGGGAGCTGTTTTTT. Full variable domain (remainder filled in from reference TRBV5-1 and TRBJ2-2): KAGVTQTPRYLIKTRGQQVTLSCSPISGHRSVSWYQQTPGQGLQFLFEYFSETQRNKGNFPGRFSGRQFSNSRSEMNVSTLELGDSALYLCASRRYENTGELFFGEGSRLTVL.

The genes are TRBV7-2 and TRBJ2-5; no clear D gene. The germline V gene encodes CDR1 SGHTA and CDR2 FQGNSA. CDR3 size: 14 residues. Trimming removed 1 base from V and 5 bases from J, with 11 bases in between. CDR3 sequence reads: CASSLGSRDETQYF. Written as DNA, the CDR3 is TGTGCCAGCAGCTTAGGCTCCAGAGACGAGACCCAGTACTTC.

The gene calls are TRBV10-3 and TRBJ2-3, with TRBD1 matching 8 bases. This CDR3 has 14 residues. J lost 5 bases, V lost 11 bases, and 12 bases had no gene match. Germline lookup yields CDR1 ENHRY and CDR2 SYGVKD. This chain's CDR3 is CAVATGTGGDTQYF. DNA for the CDR3: TGTGCCGTGGCTACCGGGACAGGTGGAGATACGCAGTATTTT.

The chain uses TRBV18 and TRBJ2-7, with 7 bases identical to TRBD1. V trimming: 3 bases; J trimming: 5 bases; junction bases outside the gene matches: 4. This CDR3 region has 13 residues. Germline lookup yields CDR1 KGHSH and CDR2 LQKENI. The CDR3, as DNA: TGTGCCAGCTCACCGTTTACAGGGGACGAGCAGTACTTC. It is translated as CASSPFTGDEQYF.

V is TRBV11-2 and J is TRBJ2-1, with 9 bases aligning to TRBD1. Germline CDR1 and CDR2: SGHAT and FQNNGV. The trim removed 5 bases at V and 9 bases at J, leaving 11 bases unmatched. The CDR3 loop spans 15 amino acids. The CDR3 region has the DNA TGTGCCAGCAGCCCGCGGGGACAGGGTGCAAGTGAGCAGTTCTTC. It yields the protein CASSPRGQGASEQFF. Filled out from reference TRBV11-2 and TRBJ2-1, the complete variable domain reads EAGVAQSPRYKIIEKRQSVAFWCNPISGHATLYWYQQILGQGPKLLIQFQNNGVVDDSQLPKDRFSAERLKGVDSTLKIQPAKLEDSAVYLCASSPRGQGASEQFFGPGTRLTVL.

This clone was seen only once. The rearrangement links TRBV29-1 to TRBJ1-4; D ambiguous. V dropped 5 bases and J dropped 0 bases, with 13 bases sitting between them. Germline CDR1 reads SQVTM; CDR2 reads ANQGSEA. There are 15 residues in the CDR3. The chain's CDR3 is CSVLPGLATNEKLFF. The CDR3 DNA follows: TGCAGCGTTTTACCAGGCCTTGCAACTAATGAAAAACTGTTTTTT.

This clone was detected once. This sequence joins TRBV27 and TRBJ2-5; tentative D call: TRBD2 (5 bases). The CDR3 loop spans 15 amino acids. V lost 4 bases and J lost 7, with 19 bases in between. CDR1 MNHEY and CDR2 SMNVEV come from the germline V gene (reference sequence). The CDR3: CASSSFPGAVTTQYF. The CDR3 DNA is TGTGCCAGCAGTTCCTTCCCCGGAGCGGTCACGACCCAGTACTTC.

The V gene is TRBV5-1, the J gene TRBJ2-3, with TRBD1 matching 9 bases. CDR1 and CDR2 from the germline V gene are SGHRS and YFSETQ. Trimming cost V 5 bases and J 3 bases; bases outside gene matches: 7. The CDR3 contains 15 residues. CDR3 in amino acids: CASSSTGGVTDTQYF. The CDR3 DNA reads as TGCGCCAGCAGTTCTACAGGGGGCGTAACAGATACGCAGTATTTT.

The chain has TRBV19 and TRBJ2-7; unclear D gene. The germline gives CDR1 LNHDA, CDR2 SQIVND (reference sequence). The CDR3 runs 13 residues. Deletions cut 6 bases from V and 2 bases from J, with 11 bases between. The DNA of the CDR3 is TGTGCCAGTAGCCGGAGTCAGGCCTACGAGCAGTACTTC. It codes for CASSRSQAYEQYF. The whole variable domain, filled in from reference TRBV19 and TRBJ2-7, reads DGGITQSPKYLFRKEGQNVTLSCEQNLNHDAMYWYRQDPGQGLRLIYYSQIVNDFQKGDIAEGYSVSREKKESFPLTVTSAQKNPTAFYLCASSRSQAYEQYFGPGTRLTVT.

The chain's CDR3 is CASSSTTGPYEQYF. The CDR3 region has the DNA TGTGCCAGCAGCTCGACGACCGGGCCCTACGAGCAGTACTTC. J is TRBJ2-7 and V is TRBV7-8; no clear D. The CDR3 covers 14 residues. Trimming took 4 bases from V and 2 from J, leaving 12 bases between them. CDR1 SGHVS and CDR2 FQNEAQ come from the germline V gene. Looking up the rest from reference TRBV7-8 and TRBJ2-7 gives the full variable domain: GAGVSQSPRYKVAKRGQDVALRCDPISGHVSLFWYQQALGQGPEFLTYFQNEAQLDKSGLPSDRFFAERPEGSVSTLKIQRTQQEDSAVYLCASSSTTGPYEQYFGPGTRLTVT.

The rearrangement uses TRBV7-9 and TRBJ1-5, with a tentative D call TRBD1 (5 bases). The CDR3 consists of 13 residues. Germline CDR1 is SEHNR and CDR2 is FQNEAQ (reference sequence). Trimming shortened V by 7 bases and J by 3 bases, and 10 bases separated the two germline ends. For the CDR3, the DNA is TGTGCCAGCACCCGAGGGGTCAATCAGCCCCAGCATTTT. Translated, it gives CASTRGVNQPQHF. The variable domain in full, with the rest retrieved from reference TRBV7-9 and TRBJ1-5, is DTGVSQNPRHKITKRGQNVTFRCDPISEHNRLYWYRQTLGQGPEFLTYFQNEAQLEKSRLLSDRFSAERPKGSFSTLEIQRTEQGDSAMYLCASTRGVNQPQHFGDGTRLSIL.

Here the CDR3 reads CASSQVGQGPEDTQYF. CDR3 sequence (DNA): TGCGCCAGCAGCCAAGTTGGACAGGGGCCCGAAGATACGCAGTATTTT. The chain couples TRBV4-1 to TRBJ2-3; 9 bases fit TRBD1. The junction had 7 bases not matched to a gene; V was cut back by 1 base and J by 5 bases. There are 16 residues in the CDR3. CDR1 MGHRA and CDR2 YSYEKL come from the germline V gene.

This rearrangement joins TRBV28 to TRBJ1-2; TRBD1 agrees at 7 bases. Trimming removed 6 bases from V and 5 bases from J; junction bases left unmatched: 9. Per germline, CDR1 MDHEN and CDR2 SYDVKM. This CDR3 has 14 residues. This CDR3 is CASSLQTGTYGYTF. The DNA of the CDR3 is TGTGCCAGCAGCTTACAGACAGGGACGTATGGCTACACCTTC.

The chain employs TRBV28 and TRBJ2-1; the D is unclear. Germline lookup yields CDR1 MDHEN and CDR2 SYDVKM. The CDR3 length is 12 residues. V was clipped by 2 bases and J by 8 bases, with 7 bases between them. The CDR3 is CASSLEMDEQFF. Written as DNA, the CDR3 is TGTGCCAGCAGTTTAGAGATGGATGAGCAGTTCTTC.

This sequence joins TRBV18 and TRBJ2-1; D is undetermined. Germline V gene lookup returns CDR1 KGHSH and CDR2 LQKENI. CDR3 length equals 15 residues. V gave up 5 bases and J gave up 1 base, with 12 bases separating them. For the CDR3, the DNA is TGTGCCAGCTCAACGGGCCTTCGGTCCTACAATGAGCAGTTCTTC. Residues: CASSTGLRSYNEQFF.

The chain recombines TRBV7-2 with TRBJ2-1; D possibly corresponds to TRBD2 (5 bases). Trimming took off 3 bases at V and 0 bases at J, with 9 bases between the two ends. This CDR3 comprises 15 residues. Germline CDR1 reads SGHTA; CDR2 reads FQGNSA. In DNA, the CDR3 is TGTGCCAGCAGCTTCTGGAGGACCTCCTACAATGAGCAGTTCTTC. Its translation is CASSFWRTSYNEQFF. Full variable domain (outside the CDR3, taken from reference TRBV7-2 and TRBJ2-1): GAGVSQSPSNKVTEKGKDVELRCDPISGHTALYWYRQSLGQGLEFLIYFQGNSAPDKSGLPSDRFSAERTGGSVSTLTIQRTQQEDSAVYLCASSFWRTSYNEQFFGPGTRLTVL.